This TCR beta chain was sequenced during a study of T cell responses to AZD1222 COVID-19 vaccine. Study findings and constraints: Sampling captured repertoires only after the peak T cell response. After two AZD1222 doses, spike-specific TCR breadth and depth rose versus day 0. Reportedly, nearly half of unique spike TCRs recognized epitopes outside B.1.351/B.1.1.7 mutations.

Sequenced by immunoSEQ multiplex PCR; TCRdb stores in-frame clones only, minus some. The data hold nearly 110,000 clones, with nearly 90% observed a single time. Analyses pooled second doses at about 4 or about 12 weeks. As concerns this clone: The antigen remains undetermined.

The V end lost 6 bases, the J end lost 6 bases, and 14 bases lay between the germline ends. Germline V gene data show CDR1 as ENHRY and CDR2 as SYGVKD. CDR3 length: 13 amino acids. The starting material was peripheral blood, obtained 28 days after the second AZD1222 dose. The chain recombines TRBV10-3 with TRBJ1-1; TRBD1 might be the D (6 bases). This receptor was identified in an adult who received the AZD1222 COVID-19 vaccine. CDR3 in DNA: TGTGCCATCAGCCGGGACACGTCCTCTGAAGCTTTCTTT. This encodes CAISRDTSSEAFF.